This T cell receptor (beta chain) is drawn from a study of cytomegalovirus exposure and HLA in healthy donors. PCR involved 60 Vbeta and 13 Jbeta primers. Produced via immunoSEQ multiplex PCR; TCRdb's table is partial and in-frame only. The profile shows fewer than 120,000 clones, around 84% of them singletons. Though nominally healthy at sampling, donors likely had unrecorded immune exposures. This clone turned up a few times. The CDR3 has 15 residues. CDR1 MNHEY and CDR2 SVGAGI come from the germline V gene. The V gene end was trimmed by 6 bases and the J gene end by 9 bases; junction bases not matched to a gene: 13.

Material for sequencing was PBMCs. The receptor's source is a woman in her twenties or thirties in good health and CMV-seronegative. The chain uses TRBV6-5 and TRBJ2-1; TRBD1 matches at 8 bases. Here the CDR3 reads CASRGTGTGFGEQFF. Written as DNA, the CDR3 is TGTGCCAGCAGGGGAACCGGGACAGGTTTTGGTGAGCAGTTCTTC.